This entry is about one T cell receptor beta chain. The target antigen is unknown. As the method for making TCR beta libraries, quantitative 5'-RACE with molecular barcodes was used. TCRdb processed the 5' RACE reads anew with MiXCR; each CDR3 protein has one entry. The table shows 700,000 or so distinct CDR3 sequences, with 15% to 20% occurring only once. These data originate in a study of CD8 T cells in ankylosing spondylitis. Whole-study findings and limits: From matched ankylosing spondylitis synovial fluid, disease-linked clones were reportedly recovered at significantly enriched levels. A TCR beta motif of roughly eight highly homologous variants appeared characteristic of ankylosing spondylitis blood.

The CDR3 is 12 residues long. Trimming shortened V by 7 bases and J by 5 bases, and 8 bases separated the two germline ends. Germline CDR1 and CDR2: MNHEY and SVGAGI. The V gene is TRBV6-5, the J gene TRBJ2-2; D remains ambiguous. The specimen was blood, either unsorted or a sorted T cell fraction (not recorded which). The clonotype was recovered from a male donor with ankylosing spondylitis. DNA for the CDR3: TGTGCCAGCATATCATCGACCGGGGAGCTGTTTTTT. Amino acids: CASISSTGELFF.